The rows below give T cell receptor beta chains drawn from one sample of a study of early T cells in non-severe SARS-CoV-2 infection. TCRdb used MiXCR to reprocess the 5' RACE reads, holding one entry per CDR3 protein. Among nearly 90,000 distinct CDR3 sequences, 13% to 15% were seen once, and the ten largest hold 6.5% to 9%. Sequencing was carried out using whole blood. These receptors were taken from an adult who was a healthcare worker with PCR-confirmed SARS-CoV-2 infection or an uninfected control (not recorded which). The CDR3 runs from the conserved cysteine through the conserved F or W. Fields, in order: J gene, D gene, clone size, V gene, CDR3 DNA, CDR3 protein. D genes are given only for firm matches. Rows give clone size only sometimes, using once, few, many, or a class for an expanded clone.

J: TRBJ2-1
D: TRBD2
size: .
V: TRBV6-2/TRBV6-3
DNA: TGTGGCACCCTAGCGGGAGGCGAGTATGAGCAGTTCTTC
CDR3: CGTLAGGEYEQFF

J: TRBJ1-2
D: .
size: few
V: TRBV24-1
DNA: TGTGCCACCAGTGATTTGCGACCGGACGGCCTCTATGGCTACACCTTC
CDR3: CATSDLRPDGLYGYTF

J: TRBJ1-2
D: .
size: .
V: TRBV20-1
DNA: TGCAGTGCTAGGCCGGCCAGGGCCTATGGCTACACCTTC
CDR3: CSARPARAYGYTF

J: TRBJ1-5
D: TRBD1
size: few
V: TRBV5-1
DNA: TGCGCCAGCAGCCTAGACGGACAGGGTCCCAATCAGCCCCAGCATTTT
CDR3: CASSLDGQGPNQPQHF

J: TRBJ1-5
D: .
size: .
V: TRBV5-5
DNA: TGTGCCAGCAGCTCCTCATCTAGCAATCAGCCCCAGCATTTT
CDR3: CASSSSSSNQPQHF

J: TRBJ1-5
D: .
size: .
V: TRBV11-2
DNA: TGTGCCAGCAGCTTAGGAAGGAATCAGCCCCAGCATTTT
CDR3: CASSLGRNQPQHF

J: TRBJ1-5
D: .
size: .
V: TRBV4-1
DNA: TGCGCCAGCAGCCAAGGTGCAACCATCAATCAGCCCCAGCATTTT
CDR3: CASSQGATINQPQHF

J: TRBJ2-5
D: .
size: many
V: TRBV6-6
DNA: TGTGCCAGCAGTTACGGGGAGACCCAGTACTTC
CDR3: CASSYGETQYF

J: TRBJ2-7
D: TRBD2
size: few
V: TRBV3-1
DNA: TGTGCCAGCAGCCGTGCTTCCAGCGGGAGTACGGAAGAGCAGTACTTC
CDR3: CASSRASSGSTEEQYF

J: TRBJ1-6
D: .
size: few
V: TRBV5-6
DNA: TGTGCCAGCAGCGGGGACGGATCTAATTCACCCCTCCACTTT
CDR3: CASSGDGSNSPLHF

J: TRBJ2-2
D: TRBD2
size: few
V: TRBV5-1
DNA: TGCGCCAGCAGCATAACTAGCGGGAACACCGGGGAGCTGTTTTTT
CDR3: CASSITSGNTGELFF

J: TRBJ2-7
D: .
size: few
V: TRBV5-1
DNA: TGCGCCAGCAAGGGGAGTAGCTACGAGCAGTACTTC
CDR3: CASKGSSYEQYF

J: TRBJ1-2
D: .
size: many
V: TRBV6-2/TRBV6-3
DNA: TGTGCCAGCAGGGTCGAGGATGGCTACACCTTC
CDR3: CASRVEDGYTF

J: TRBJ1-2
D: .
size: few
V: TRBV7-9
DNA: TGTGCCAGCAGCTCACCCGGGACCAGTAGGGGCTACACCTTC
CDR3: CASSSPGTSRGYTF

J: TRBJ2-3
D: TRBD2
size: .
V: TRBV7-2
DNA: TGTGCCAGCAGTTTGCTAGCGGGAGGCGCAGATACGCAGTATTTT
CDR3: CASSLLAGGADTQYF

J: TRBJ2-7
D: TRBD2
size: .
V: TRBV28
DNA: TGTGCCAGCAGTTTATCTGGCGGGAGGACCACAGTTCGCGAGCAGTACTTC
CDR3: CASSLSGGRTTVREQYF

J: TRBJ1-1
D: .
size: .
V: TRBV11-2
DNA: TGTGCCAGCAGTAACAGACGGGCGAACACTGAAGCTTTCTTT
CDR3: CASSNRRANTEAFF

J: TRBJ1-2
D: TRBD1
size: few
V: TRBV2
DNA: TGTGCCAGCAGTCGACAGGGTATCGACTATGGCTACACCTTC
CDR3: CASSRQGIDYGYTF

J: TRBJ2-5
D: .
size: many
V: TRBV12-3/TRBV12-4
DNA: TGTGCCAGCAGTTTAGGGGACCAACAGCCAGGTACCCAGTACTTC
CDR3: CASSLGDQQPGTQYF

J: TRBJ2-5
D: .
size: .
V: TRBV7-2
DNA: TGTGCCAGCAGCTTAGAACTCTACCAAGAGACCCAGTACTTC
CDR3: CASSLELYQETQYF

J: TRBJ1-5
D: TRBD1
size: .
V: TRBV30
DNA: TGTGCCTGGGGACAGGGGTATAGCAATCAGCCCCAGCATTTT
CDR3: CAWGQGYSNQPQHF

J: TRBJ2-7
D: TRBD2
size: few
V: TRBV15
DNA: TGTGCCACCAGCAGAATAGCGGGTTTTTCCTACGAGCAGTACTTC
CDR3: CATSRIAGFSYEQYF

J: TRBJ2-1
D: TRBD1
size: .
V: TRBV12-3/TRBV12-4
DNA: TGTGCCAGCAGTTGGCCCGGGACAGAGAATGAGCAGTTCTTC
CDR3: CASSWPGTENEQFF

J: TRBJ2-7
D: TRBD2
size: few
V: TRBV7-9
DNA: TGTGCCAGCAGCTCGGGGGGTTCCGAGCAGTACTTC
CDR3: CASSSGGSEQYF

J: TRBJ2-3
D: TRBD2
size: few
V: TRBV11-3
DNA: TGTGCCAGCAGCCCCGACGCGAGCGGGAGAGTGAATACGCAGTATTTT
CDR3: CASSPDASGRVNTQYF

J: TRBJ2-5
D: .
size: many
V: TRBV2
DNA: TGTGCCAGCAGTCCCGCGGGGAGACAAGAGACCCAGTACTTC
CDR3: CASSPAGRQETQYF